The 29 T cell receptor beta chains listed next were all sequenced from one sample in a study of shared T cell receptors in the human thymus. Assay used: immunoSEQ multiplex PCR; TCRdb lists only in-frame clones, some missing. Of some 700,000 clones listed, over 75% are singletons. The sample was also reused in another study, on human thymus T cells.

Source material: thymocytes. The receptor source for this set is a boy under three years old with a congenital heart defect.

CDR3 bases: TGTGCCAGCGGACTCCCGCGACTAGCGGGAGACGAGCAGTTCTTC. Protein sequence: CASGLPRLAGDEQFF. The rearrangement joins TRBV5-5 to TRBJ2-1; the match to TRBD2 covers 12 bases. With V trimmed by 7 bases and J by 10 bases, 12 bases remained unmatched. This CDR3 has 15 amino acids. Germline V gene sequence: CDR1 SGHKS, CDR2 YYEKEE (reference sequence).

V usage is TRBV15 and J usage is TRBJ2-1, with TRBD1 matching 8 bases. CDR1 and CDR2 (germline): LNHNV, YYDKDF (reference sequence). This CDR3 comprises 14 residues. The junction had 7 bases not matched to a gene; V was cut back by 5 bases and J by 7 bases. The chain's CDR3 is CATSGQGQLNEQFF. The CDR3, as DNA: TGTGCCACCAGCGGACAGGGTCAATTAAATGAGCAGTTCTTC.

The chain carries TRBV9 and TRBJ2-3, with 8 nucleotides matching TRBD1. Germline-derived CDR1 and CDR2 are SGDLS and YYNGEE. The V gene end was trimmed by 4 bases and the J gene end by 2 bases; junction bases not matched to a gene: 6. CDR3 length: 15 amino acids. In DNA form, the CDR3 reads TGTGCCAGCAGCTTGACAGGGGTCCACACAGATACGCAGTATTTT. Its protein product is CASSLTGVHTDTQYF.

J is TRBJ2-5 and V is TRBV7-2; 16 bases match TRBD2. This CDR3 is built from 18 residues. The germline V gene encodes CDR1 SGHTA and CDR2 FQGNSA. V lost 1 base to trimming and J lost 1 base; unmatched junction nucleotides: 3. As DNA, the CDR3 is TGTGCCAGCAGCTTAGTGGGGACTAGCGGGAGGGCCCAAGAGACCCAGTACTTC. Its protein product is CASSLVGTSGRAQETQYF.

This chain connects TRBV4-3 to TRBJ1-1; D gene unclear. This CDR3 spans 16 amino acids. Trimming shortened V by 2 bases and J by 3 bases, and 16 bases separated the two germline ends. Germline V gene lookup returns CDR1 LGHNA and CDR2 YSLEER. The CDR3 reads CASSQTRTRKDTEAFF. The CDR3 DNA follows: TGCGCCAGCAGCCAAACCCGTACCAGGAAGGACACTGAAGCTTTCTTT.

The chain couples TRBV7-9 to TRBJ2-7, with D perhaps TRBD2 (5 bases). Looked up from germline, CDR1 is SEHNR and CDR2 is FQNEAQ (reference sequence). The CDR3 spans 14 residues. V gave up 3 bases and J gave up 2 bases, with 11 bases separating them. This CDR3 is CASSFAGHAYEQYF. The CDR3 nucleotides read TGTGCCAGCAGCTTCGCGGGTCATGCCTACGAGCAGTACTTC.

V is TRBV29-1 and J is TRBJ2-1; D is possibly TRBD2 (5 bases). The CDR3 length is 17 residues. CDR1 is SQVTM, CDR2 ANQGSEA, per germline. Trimming stripped 2 bases from V and 2 bases from J, with 19 bases between. The CDR3 region is CSVENNVRETPYNEQFF. Here the CDR3 DNA reads TGCAGCGTTGAAAATAATGTGAGGGAGACGCCCTACAATGAGCAGTTCTTC.

This chain uses TRBV9 with TRBJ2-1, with 9 positions matching TRBD2. V lost 4 bases and J lost 10; bases outside the gene matches: 12. The length of the CDR3 is 15 residues. Germline assignment: CDR1 SGDLS and CDR2 YYNGEE. CDR3 region: CASSPHSGSSPEQFF. CDR3 nucleotide sequence: TGTGCCAGCAGCCCTCATAGCGGGAGCTCACCGGAGCAGTTCTTC.

This clone has a handful of counts. DNA of the CDR3: TGTGCCATCAGTGTCCGACAGCGTGACAATGAGCAGTTCTTC. Its translation: CAISVRQRDNEQFF. The chain uses TRBV10-3 and TRBJ2-1; perhaps TRBD1 as D (5 bases). Germline-derived CDR1 and CDR2 are ENHRY and SYGVKD. This CDR3 has 14 amino acids. The V and J ends lost 4 bases and 5 bases respectively, with 12 bases between them.

The V call is TRBV7-8, the J call TRBJ1-1; 8 bases are shared with TRBD1. Losses at the gene ends were 1 base for V and 3 bases for J; bases not matched to a gene: 13. The CDR3 runs 18 residues. The germline CDR1 and CDR2 sequences are SGHVS and FQNEAQ. The CDR3 loop reads CASSLERDRLRDDTEAFF. DNA for the CDR3: TGTGCCAGCAGCTTAGAGAGGGACAGGCTACGAGATGACACTGAAGCTTTCTTT.

The chain combines TRBV5-1 with TRBJ2-3, with D possibly TRBD2 on 5 matching bases. Trimming left V 7 bases short and J 2 bases short, with 8 bases between. The CDR3 runs to 12 residues. CDR1 SGHRS and CDR2 YFSETQ come from the germline V gene. Written as DNA, the CDR3 is TGCGCCAGCCGAGGGAACACAGATACGCAGTATTTT. Protein sequence: CASRGNTDTQYF.

This clone was detected once. This chain uses TRBV4-3 with TRBJ1-5; D is possibly TRBD1 (6 bases). V lost 0 bases and J lost 9, with 9 bases in between. Germline V CDR1 and CDR2: LGHNA, YSLEER. CDR3 length equals 13 residues. The DNA of the CDR3 is TGCGCCAGCAGCCAAGATCTACAGGGGCCCCAGCATTTT. Amino acids: CASSQDLQGPQHF.

CDR3 amino acids: CASSESITDRGYEQYF. CDR3 DNA: TGCGCCAGCAGTGAGTCAATCACGGACAGGGGCTACGAGCAGTACTTC. The chain is built from TRBV10-2 and TRBJ2-7; 9 nucleotides match TRBD1. The length of the CDR3 is 16 residues. Germline values: CDR1 WSHSY, CDR2 SAAADI. Unmatched junction bases numbered 6, after V lost 0 bases and J lost 3 bases.

This chain joins TRBV28 and TRBJ2-7; 7 bases align to TRBD2. This CDR3 region has 14 residues. The germline V gene encodes CDR1 MDHEN and CDR2 SYDVKM. V dropped 5 bases and J dropped 7; count of bases not matched to a gene: 11. CDR3 loop: CASSPRAGYREQYF. The CDR3 bases are TGTGCCAGCAGTCCCCGAGCGGGATATCGGGAGCAGTACTTC.

The chain carries TRBV12-5 and TRBJ2-7; 8 positions match TRBD2. V lost 3 bases and J lost 6; bases outside the gene matches: 7. There are 14 residues in the CDR3. The germline gives CDR1 LGHNT, CDR2 FRNRAP. CDR3 sequence: CASGLGAGEGEQYF. The CDR3 DNA reads TGTGCTAGTGGTTTAGGAGCGGGAGAGGGCGAGCAGTACTTC.

This chain connects TRBV7-6 to TRBJ1-2; possibly TRBD1 for D (5 bases). Germline V gene lookup returns CDR1 SGHVS and CDR2 FNYEAQ. The CDR3 is 14 residues long. V lost 5 bases to trimming and J lost 5 bases, with 15 bases between them. The CDR3 protein is CASSPQGAGYGYTF. The CDR3 DNA follows: TGTGCCAGCAGCCCCCAGGGTGCCGGATATGGCTACACCTTC.

The V gene is TRBV4-3, the J gene TRBJ2-1, with TRBD2 matching over 10 bases. The V gene's germline CDR1 is LGHNA and CDR2 YSLEER. The CDR3 contains 16 residues. The V and J ends lost 0 bases and 7 bases, in that order; junction bases with no gene match: 6. CDR3 sequence reads: CASSQDAGLATNEQFF. The DNA of the CDR3 is TGCGCCAGCAGCCAAGACGCGGGACTAGCGACTAATGAGCAGTTCTTC.

The chain has TRBV19 and TRBJ2-3; D gene unclear. CDR3 size: 14 residues. Trimming took off 2 bases at V and 0 bases at J, with 6 bases between the two ends. Germline V lookup: CDR1 LNHDA, CDR2 SQIVND (reference sequence). CDR3 DNA sequence: TGTGCCAGTAGTATACCAGGAAGCACAGATACGCAGTATTTT. This encodes CASSIPGSTDTQYF.

The chain combines TRBV2 with TRBJ2-2; TRBD1 matches 11 bases. This CDR3 region has 20 residues. The J segment lost 5 bases and the V segment lost 4 bases, leaving 18 bases of the junction unmatched. The germline CDR1 and CDR2 sequences are SNHLY and FYNNEI. As DNA, the CDR3 is TGTGCCAGCAGTGGATCCCACCCCGGAGGACAGGGGGCATGGACCGGGGAGCTGTTTTTT. This codes for CASSGSHPGGQGAWTGELFF.

The rearrangement joins TRBV6-1 to TRBJ2-1; tentatively, D is TRBD2 (6 bases). The CDR3 is 16 residues long. The V end was cut by 2 bases, the J end by 4 bases, with 15 bases between. Germline values: CDR1 MNHNS, CDR2 SASEGT. The CDR3 nucleotides read TGTGCCAGCAGTGAAACTGGCGGGGCGCCTTACAATGAGCAGTTCTTC. It yields the protein CASSETGGAPYNEQFF.

The chain is built from TRBV28 and TRBJ2-7; 8 nucleotides line up with TRBD1. After removal of 5 bases from V and 3 bases from J, the junction contained 9 bases not matched to a gene. The V gene's germline CDR1 is MDHEN and CDR2 SYDVKM. The CDR3 spans 15 residues. The chain's CDR3 is CASSDEGQVFYEQYF. The DNA for the CDR3 is TGTGCCAGCAGTGACGAGGGACAGGTCTTCTACGAGCAGTACTTC.

V and J are TRBV28 and TRBJ2-7, with TRBD2 identical over 13 bases. The V and J ends lost 6 bases and 9 bases, in that order; junction bases with no gene match: 14. This CDR3 spans 16 amino acids. The germline V gene encodes CDR1 MDHEN and CDR2 SYDVKM. CDR3 residues: CASRVGTSGTLRGQYF. CDR3 DNA sequence: TGTGCCAGCAGAGTGGGGACTAGCGGGACCCTACGAGGGCAGTACTTC.

The chain recombines TRBV28 with TRBJ2-7; 7 bases align to TRBD1. This CDR3 has 13 residues. The junction had 6 bases not matched to a gene; V was cut back by 5 bases and J by 5 bases. CDR1 and CDR2 (germline): MDHEN, SYDVKM. The CDR3 DNA reads TGTGCCAGCAGTCATTCGGACAGGCACGAGCAGTACTTC. Residues: CASSHSDRHEQYF.

The chain has TRBV28 and TRBJ2-1; 11 nucleotides align to TRBD2. The CDR3 is 19 residues long. Germline values: CDR1 MDHEN, CDR2 SYDVKM. The junction had 20 bases not matched to a gene; V was cut back by 7 bases and J by 6 bases. This chain's CDR3 is CASTPLGNSLAGGSNEQFF. For the CDR3, the DNA is TGTGCCAGCACCCCCCTCGGGAATTCGTTAGCGGGAGGGAGCAATGAGCAGTTCTTC.

This chain links TRBV15 with TRBJ2-7; 9 nucleotides match TRBD1. The V and J ends lost 0 bases and 4 bases, in that order; junction bases with no gene match: 7. The germline gives CDR1 LNHNV, CDR2 YYDKDF (reference sequence). The CDR3 is 16 amino acids. The CDR3: CATSRDMRDRVYEQYF. The CDR3 bases are TGTGCCACCAGCAGAGATATGAGGGACAGGGTTTACGAGCAGTACTTC.

The chain couples TRBV4-2 to TRBJ2-5, with 7 bases fitting TRBD2. Gene TRBJ2-7 matches the end of the DNA better, so the J call may be wrong. Germline CDR1 LGHNA, CDR2 YNFKEQ. CDR3 size: 15 residues. The CDR3 is CASSQRTSGAYEQYF. Written as DNA, the CDR3 is TGTGCCAGCAGCCAACGGACTAGTGGGGCCTACGAGCAGTACTTC.

The chain carries TRBV21-1 and TRBJ1-4; the table names TRBD1, a call not compared with the DNA. TRBV21-1 is described as a pseudogene. This CDR3 comprises 15 residues. The CDR3 DNA reads as TGTGCCAGCAGCGCACGGGACAGGGGAGGTGAAAAACTGTTTTTT. This sequence encodes CASSARDRGGEKLFF.

This clone was seen a single time. The rearrangement uses TRBV5-1 and TRBJ2-2; 8 nucleotides line up with TRBD2. This CDR3 has 16 amino acids. Germline V gene sequence: CDR1 SGHRS, CDR2 YFSETQ. V trimming: 3 bases; J trimming: 4 bases; junction bases outside the gene matches: 8. In DNA, the CDR3 is TGCGCCAGCAGCTCCCCGGAGGCGGGAGGCACCGGGGAGCTGTTTTTT. It yields the protein CASSSPEAGGTGELFF.

The V call is TRBV15, the J call TRBJ2-1; 13 bases agree with TRBD2. The trim removed 7 bases at V and 5 bases at J, leaving 14 bases unmatched. This CDR3 region has 18 residues. Germline CDR1 and CDR2: LNHNV and YYDKDF (reference sequence). The CDR3 DNA reads TGTGCCACCACCCCCGGGACTAGCGGGAACCCGCACCACAATGAGCAGTTCTTC. Encoded protein: CATTPGTSGNPHHNEQFF.